This T cell receptor (beta chain) is drawn from a study of human T cells and chemical hapten exposure. Broader study findings: It was expanded TCRs that formed significantly more large CDR3 similarity clusters than controls did.

TCRdb processed the RACE reads anew with MiXCR; each CDR3 protein has one entry. The sample lists some 380,000 distinct CDR3 sequences, around 5% occurring once. This CDR3 comprises 16 residues. V shed 0 bases and J shed 1 base, with 12 bases lying between them. Germline V lookup: CDR1 MGHRA, CDR2 YSYEKL. Time point reported: patch test 1, 2 weeks after DPC sensitization. Treatment defined: therapeutic diphenylcyclopropenone sensitization with weekly scalp DPC. Only after blood had been drawn was each patch test applied. As concerns this clonotype: Antigen: not known.

The sequencing used whole blood, collected in connection with sensitization to the hapten diphenylcyclopropenone (DPC). The chain is built from TRBV4-1 and TRBJ1-1, with a tentative D call TRBD1 (5 bases). This TCR was recovered from a woman between 50 and 59 years old with alopecia areata. Some clones in this sample may be carry-over from other donors' samples. CDR3 sequence reads: CASSQDTAGGNTEAFF. The CDR3 nucleotides are TGCGCCAGCAGCCAAGATACCGCGGGGGGGAACACTGAAGCTTTCTTT.